In its sample, the clone carrying this TCR beta chain is medium-sized (0.01 to 0.1%). Antigen unknown. This sample was taken from a study of neurological immune-mediated disorders. Study summary: Of the multiple sclerosis patients, approximately 34 in total, roughly 31 were relapsing-remitting and 3 were secondary progressive. Study-level points and caveats: Expanded clones shared no CDR3 amino acid sequences across subjects, suggesting private repertoires in all groups. Phylogenetically, 18 of 34 multiple sclerosis patients' repertoires fell into one related-CDR3 cluster, a possible signature.

Germline CDR1 is SGHRS and CDR2 is YFSETQ. The CDR3 covers 13 residues. With 4 bases removed from V and 9 bases from J, the gap between germline ends came to 14 bases. The time point: longitudinal time-point 2. The authors produced cDNA by 5'RACE using 10-nucleotide random UMIs. Each CDR3 protein is one row after TCRdb ran MiXCR on the 5' RACE reads. The profile shows about 80,000 distinct CDR3 sequences, around 6% of them singletons. The chain couples TRBV5-1 to TRBJ2-1; TRBD1 is a possible D gene (8 bases). The clonotype comes from a woman aged 60-75 years with multiple sclerosis. Sequencing was done on a sample of PBMCs. The DNA for the CDR3 is TGCGCCAGCAGCGTGGACAGGGAGGGTGAGCAGTTCTTC. Translated: CASSVDREGEQFF.